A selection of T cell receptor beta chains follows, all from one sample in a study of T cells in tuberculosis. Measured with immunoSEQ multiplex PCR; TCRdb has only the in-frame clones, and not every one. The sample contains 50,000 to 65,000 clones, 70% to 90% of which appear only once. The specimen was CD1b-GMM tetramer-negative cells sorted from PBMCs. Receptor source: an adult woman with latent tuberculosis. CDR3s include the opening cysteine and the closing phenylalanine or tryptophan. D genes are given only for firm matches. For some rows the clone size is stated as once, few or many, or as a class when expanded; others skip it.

CDR3 DNA: TGTGCCAGCAGCTTAGCTTCGGTTAACACTGAAGCTTTCTTT
CDR3 protein: CASSLASVNTEAFF
V gene: TRBV7-9
clone size: .
J gene: TRBJ1-1
D gene: .

CDR3 DNA: TGTGCCAGCAGTTACTCGCCAGGGTTTGGCTACACCTTC
CDR3 protein: CASSYSPGFGYTF
V gene: TRBV6-5
clone size: once
J gene: TRBJ1-2
D gene: .

CDR3 DNA: TGTGCCAGCAGTGAGGTGACACTTGGTAGCAATCAGCCCCAGCATTTT
CDR3 protein: CASSEVTLGSNQPQHF
V gene: TRBV2
clone size: once
J gene: TRBJ1-5
D gene: .

CDR3 DNA: TGTGCCAGTAGTACCTCAGGGGGAGGTCAGCCCCAGCATTTT
CDR3 protein: CASSTSGGGQPQHF
V gene: TRBV19
clone size: .
J gene: TRBJ1-5
D gene: TRBD1

CDR3 DNA: TGTGCCAGCTCACCGAGTAGGGGCGGATCACCCCTCCACTTT
CDR3 protein: CASSPSRGGSPLHF
V gene: TRBV18
clone size: .
J gene: TRBJ1-6
D gene: .

CDR3 DNA: TGTGCCAGCAGCTGGGGACTAGCAGACACAGATACGCAGTATTTT
CDR3 protein: CASSWGLADTDTQYF
V gene: TRBV13
clone size: .
J gene: TRBJ2-3
D gene: TRBD2

CDR3 DNA: TGTGCCAGCAGTTTCGTACAGGGGTTCACTGAAGCTTTCTTT
CDR3 protein: CASSFVQGFTEAFF
V gene: TRBV6-6
clone size: few
J gene: TRBJ1-1
D gene: TRBD1

CDR3 DNA: TGCAGTGCTCGCGACAGGATCGGCTACACCTTC
CDR3 protein: CSARDRIGYTF
V gene: TRBV20-1
clone size: .
J gene: TRBJ1-2
D gene: .

CDR3 DNA: TGTGCCAGCAGCTTAGGACTCGAACGTTCCAAGGATACGCAGTATTTT
CDR3 protein: CASSLGLERSKDTQYF
V gene: TRBV7-2
clone size: once
J gene: TRBJ2-3
D gene: .

CDR3 DNA: TGTGCCAGCAGTGAAGGCAGGGCAACCTATGGCTACACCTTC
CDR3 protein: CASSEGRATYGYTF
V gene: TRBV2
clone size: .
J gene: TRBJ1-2
D gene: .

CDR3 DNA: TGTGCCAGCATATCCGGGACAACCTCCTACGAGCAGTACTTC
CDR3 protein: CASISGTTSYEQYF
V gene: TRBV28
clone size: .
J gene: TRBJ2-7
D gene: .

CDR3 DNA: TGTGCCAGCAGCCAAGGCCCGGCCGGCGGGACCACCTTC
CDR3 protein: CASSQGPAGGTTF
V gene: TRBV4-2
clone size: .
J gene: TRBJ1-2
D gene: .

CDR3 DNA: TGTGCCAGCAGCTTAAGCGGGTCCCCGGCGCAGTACTTC
CDR3 protein: CASSLSGSPAQYF
V gene: TRBV7-2
clone size: .
J gene: TRBJ2-7
D gene: .

CDR3 DNA: TGTGCCAGTAGGGAGACTAGCGGGAGAAAGGACAATGAGCAGTTCTTC
CDR3 protein: CASRETSGRKDNEQFF
V gene: TRBV19
clone size: .
J gene: TRBJ2-1
D gene: TRBD2

CDR3 DNA: TGTGCCAGCAGCGAGACTAGCGGGGTCACCTACGAGCAGTACTTC
CDR3 protein: CASSETSGVTYEQYF
V gene: TRBV7-9
clone size: few
J gene: TRBJ2-7
D gene: TRBD2

CDR3 DNA: TGTGCCAGCAGCTCTCAGGAGACAGGGGTATGGGATACGCAGTATTTT
CDR3 protein: CASSSQETGVWDTQYF
V gene: TRBV7-9
clone size: .
J gene: TRBJ2-3
D gene: TRBD1

CDR3 DNA: TGCAGCGTTGCTCGCTCAAGCGGCGAGCAGTACTTC
CDR3 protein: CSVARSSGEQYF
V gene: TRBV29-1
clone size: .
J gene: TRBJ2-7
D gene: .

CDR3 DNA: TGTGCCAGCAGTGTACTAGCGAACACCGGGGAGCTGTTTTTT
CDR3 protein: CASSVLANTGELFF
V gene: TRBV2
clone size: .
J gene: TRBJ2-2
D gene: .

CDR3 DNA: TGTGCCAGCAGTAATAGCGGGGGGCCCAGGGTACAAGAGACCCAGTACTTC
CDR3 protein: CASSNSGGPRVQETQYF
V gene: TRBV2
clone size: .
J gene: TRBJ2-5
D gene: TRBD2

CDR3 DNA: TGCGCCAGCAGCCAAGACCCACAGACCAAAGAGACCCAGTACTTC
CDR3 protein: CASSQDPQTKETQYF
V gene: TRBV4-1
clone size: once
J gene: TRBJ2-5
D gene: .

CDR3 DNA: TGTGCCAGCAGCGAAGACAGAACTGGAAACACCATATATTTT
CDR3 protein: CASSEDRTGNTIYF
V gene: TRBV6-5
clone size: .
J gene: TRBJ1-3
D gene: .

CDR3 DNA: TGTGCCCTACTAGCGGGAGGTTACAATGAGCAGTTCTTC
CDR3 protein: CALLAGGYNEQFF
V gene: TRBV30
clone size: .
J gene: TRBJ2-1
D gene: TRBD2

CDR3 DNA: TGCAGCGTTCTTATTTCAGGGGCCGGTGAAGCTTTCTTT
CDR3 protein: CSVLISGAGEAFF
V gene: TRBV29-1
clone size: .
J gene: TRBJ1-1
D gene: .

CDR3 DNA: TGTGCCAGCAGCCCAGGACAGGGGGCGTTCGATACGCAGTATTTT
CDR3 protein: CASSPGQGAFDTQYF
V gene: TRBV11-2
clone size: .
J gene: TRBJ2-3
D gene: TRBD1

CDR3 DNA: TGTGCCAGTAGTATGAGCCCCGACAGGGTTCGGAACACTGAAGCTTTCTTT
CDR3 protein: CASSMSPDRVRNTEAFF
V gene: TRBV19
clone size: .
J gene: TRBJ1-1
D gene: TRBD1

CDR3 DNA: TGTGCCAGCAGTTCCCCAGGGACAGGGGACACTGAAGCTTTCTTT
CDR3 protein: CASSSPGTGDTEAFF
V gene: TRBV13
clone size: .
J gene: TRBJ1-1
D gene: TRBD1

CDR3 DNA: TGTGCCAGCAGCGTATCTGGACAGGGTGCTGAAAAACTGTTTTTT
CDR3 protein: CASSVSGQGAEKLFF
V gene: TRBV9
clone size: .
J gene: TRBJ1-4
D gene: TRBD1

CDR3 DNA: TGTGCCTGGAGTGTACAGAGAAACTATGGCTACACCTTC
CDR3 protein: CAWSVQRNYGYTF
V gene: TRBV30
clone size: .
J gene: TRBJ1-2
D gene: .

CDR3 DNA: TGTGCCAGCAGTCCAACAGGGTCTCGTACAGATACGCAGTATTTT
CDR3 protein: CASSPTGSRTDTQYF
V gene: TRBV11-3
clone size: .
J gene: TRBJ2-3
D gene: .